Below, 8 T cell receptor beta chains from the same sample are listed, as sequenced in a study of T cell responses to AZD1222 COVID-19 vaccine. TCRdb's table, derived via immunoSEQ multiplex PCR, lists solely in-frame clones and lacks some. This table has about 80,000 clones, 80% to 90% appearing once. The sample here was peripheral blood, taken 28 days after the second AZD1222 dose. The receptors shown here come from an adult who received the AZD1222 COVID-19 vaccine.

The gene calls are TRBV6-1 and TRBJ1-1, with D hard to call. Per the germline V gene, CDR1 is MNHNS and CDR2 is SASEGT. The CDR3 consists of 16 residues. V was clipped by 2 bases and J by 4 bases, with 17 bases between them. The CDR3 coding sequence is TGTGCCAGCAGTGAAAAGCCCCGAAAGTCTGGCACTGAAGCTTTCTTT. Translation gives CASSEKPRKSGTEAFF.

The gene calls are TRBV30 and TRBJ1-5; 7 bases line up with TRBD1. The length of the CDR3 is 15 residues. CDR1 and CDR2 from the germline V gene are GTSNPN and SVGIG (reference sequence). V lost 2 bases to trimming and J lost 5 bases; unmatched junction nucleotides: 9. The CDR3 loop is CAWSTKAGGDQPQHF. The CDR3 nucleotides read TGTGCCTGGAGTACTAAGGCAGGGGGAGATCAGCCCCAGCATTTT.

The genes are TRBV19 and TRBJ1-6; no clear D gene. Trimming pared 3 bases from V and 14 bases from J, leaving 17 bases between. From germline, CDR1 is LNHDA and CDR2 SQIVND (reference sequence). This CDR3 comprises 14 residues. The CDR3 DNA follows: TGTGCCAGTAGTATGTCTGGCGGACTGAAGGCCCTCCACTTT. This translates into CASSMSGGLKALHF.

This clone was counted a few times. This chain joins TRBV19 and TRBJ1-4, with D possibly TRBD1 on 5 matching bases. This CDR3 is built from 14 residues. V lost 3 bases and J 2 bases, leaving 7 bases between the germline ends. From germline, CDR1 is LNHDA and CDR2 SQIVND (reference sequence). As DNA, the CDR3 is TGTGCCAGTAGTATCGGGACGACTAATGAAAAACTGTTTTTT. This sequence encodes CASSIGTTNEKLFF.

DNA for the CDR3: TGTGCCAGCAGATTAAAGGGGGCATCCGCCTATGGCTACACCTTC. Encoded protein: CASRLKGASAYGYTF. The chain links TRBV6-5 to TRBJ1-2; TRBD1 agrees at 7 bases. This CDR3 region has 15 residues. The germline V gene encodes CDR1 MNHEY and CDR2 SVGAGI. V shed 6 bases and J 4 bases; nucleotides not matched to a gene: 11.

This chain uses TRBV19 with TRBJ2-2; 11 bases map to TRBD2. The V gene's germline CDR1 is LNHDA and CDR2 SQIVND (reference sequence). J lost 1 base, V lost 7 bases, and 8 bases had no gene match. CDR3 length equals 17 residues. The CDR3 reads CASNPRLAGKNTGELFF. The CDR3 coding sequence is TGTGCCAGTAACCCTCGACTAGCGGGAAAGAACACCGGGGAGCTGTTTTTT.

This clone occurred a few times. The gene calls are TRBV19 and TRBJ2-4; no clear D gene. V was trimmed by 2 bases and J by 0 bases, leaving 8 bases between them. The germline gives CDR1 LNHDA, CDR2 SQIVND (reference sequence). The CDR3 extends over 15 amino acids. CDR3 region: CASSITFLAKNIQYF. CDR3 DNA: TGTGCCAGTAGTATAACTTTTTTAGCCAAAAACATTCAGTACTTC.

The CDR3 sequence: CASSGGQGNTEAFF. As DNA, the CDR3 is TGTGCCAGTAGTGGCGGACAGGGTAACACTGAAGCTTTCTTT. This sequence joins TRBV19 and TRBJ1-1; 8 bases are shared with TRBD1. Losses at the gene ends were 5 bases for V and 2 bases for J; bases not matched to a gene: 4. This CDR3 contains 14 residues. Germline V gene lookup returns CDR1 LNHDA and CDR2 SQIVND (reference sequence).